The 5 T cell receptor beta chains below all came from one sample that was sequenced in a study of blood T cell repertoires in COVID-19. TCRdb keeps only in-frame clones here, not all; method: immunoSEQ multiplex PCR. The table shows more than 85,000 clones, with around four fifths occurring only once. Sample: peripheral blood. These receptors were taken from a woman aged 55 to 70 with acute or convalescent COVID-19.

This rearrangement joins TRBV11-1 to TRBJ2-7; tentative D call: TRBD2 (5 bases). The length of the CDR3 is 12 residues. With 7 bases removed from V and 4 bases from J, the gap between germline ends came to 11 bases. The germline gives CDR1 SGHAT, CDR2 FQDESV (reference sequence). For the CDR3, the DNA is TGTGCCAGCAACCGAGAGGGTTACGAGCAGTACTTC. Its protein product is CASNREGYEQYF.

As for this clone: Additional DNA sequences in this sample encode the identical CDR3. The chain is built from TRBV2 and TRBJ1-6; the D gene is possibly TRBD1 (6 bases). This CDR3 has 13 residues. Trimming removed 1 base from V and 13 bases from J, with 11 bases in between. CDR1 and CDR2 from the germline V gene are SNHLY and FYNNEI. CDR3 loop: CASSEGGGRPLHF. In DNA, the CDR3 is TGTGCCAGCAGTGAAGGGGGGGGCAGGCCCCTCCACTTT. The whole variable domain, remainder taken from reference TRBV2 and TRBJ1-6, is EPEVTQTPSHQVTQMGQEVILRCVPISNHLYFYWYRQILGQKVEFLVSFYNNEISEKSEIFDDQFSVERPDGSNFTLKIRSTKLEDSAMYFCASSEGGGRPLHFGNGTRLTVT.

This sequence joins TRBV5-6 and TRBJ2-1; D is perhaps TRBD2 (5 bases). Trimming took off 3 bases at V and 4 bases at J, with 11 bases between the two ends. The CDR3 is made up of 14 amino acids. Germline loops: CDR1 SGHDT, CDR2 YYEEEE. The CDR3: CASSWAGGYNEQFF. The CDR3 DNA is TGTGCCAGCAGCTGGGCCGGCGGGTACAATGAGCAGTTCTTC. The complete variable domain, with remaining parts taken from reference TRBV5-6 and TRBJ2-1, reads DAGVTQSPTHLIKTRGQQVTLRCSPKSGHDTVSWYQQALGQGPQFIFQYYEEEERQRGNFPDRFSGHQFPNYSSELNVNALLLGDSALYLCASSWAGGYNEQFFGPGTRLTVL.

The chain combines TRBV6-1 with TRBJ1-5, with D perhaps matching TRBD1 (5 bases). CDR3 length: 16 residues. Deletions cut 0 bases from V and 4 bases from J, with 13 bases between. Germline values: CDR1 MNHNS, CDR2 SASEGT. CDR3 nucleotides: TGTGCCAGCAGTGAAGCGAAGACAGCCAAAAATCAGCCCCAGCATTTT. Translated, it gives CASSEAKTAKNQPQHF.

As DNA, the CDR3 is TGTGCCAGCACTAAGGACAGGGCTCAAGCTTTCTTT. It codes for CASTKDRAQAFF. The V and J genes are TRBV2 and TRBJ1-1, with 8 bases lining up with TRBD1. Trimming took 7 bases from V and 9 from J; bases not matched to a gene: 7. Germline CDR1 reads SNHLY; CDR2 reads FYNNEI. The CDR3 is 12 amino acids.